The clone carrying this T cell receptor beta chain has a count of ten or more. What it binds is not known. Each CDR3 protein is one row after TCRdb ran MiXCR on the reads. The sample lists under 200,000 distinct CDR3 sequences, 9.5% seen once, with about 4.6% in the top ten. These data originate in a study of T cell repertoires in cytomegalovirus infection. Study observations and caveats: CMV-specific TCR beta clonotypes restricted by HLA-C were the ones dominating the ex vivo response.

V lost 5 bases and J lost 4; bases outside the gene matches: 9. This CDR3 spans 16 amino acids. Germline values: CDR1 SGHTA, CDR2 FQGNSA. This clonotype originated in a human donor in good health (CMV status not recorded). Some clones in this sample may be carry-over from other donors' samples. The chain has TRBV7-2 and TRBJ2-1; 9 nucleotides line up with TRBD2. What was sequenced was PBMCs. As DNA, the CDR3 is TGTGCCAGCAGCCTAAATAGCGGGAGAACGTACAATGAGCAGTTCTTC. Translated, it gives CASSLNSGRTYNEQFF. Together with reference TRBV7-2 and TRBJ2-1, the CDR3 gives the full variable domain: GAGVSQSPSNKVTEKGKDVELRCDPISGHTALYWYRQSLGQGLEFLIYFQGNSAPDKSGLPSDRFSAERTGGSVSTLTIQRTQQEDSAVYLCASSLNSGRTYNEQFFGPGTRLTVL.